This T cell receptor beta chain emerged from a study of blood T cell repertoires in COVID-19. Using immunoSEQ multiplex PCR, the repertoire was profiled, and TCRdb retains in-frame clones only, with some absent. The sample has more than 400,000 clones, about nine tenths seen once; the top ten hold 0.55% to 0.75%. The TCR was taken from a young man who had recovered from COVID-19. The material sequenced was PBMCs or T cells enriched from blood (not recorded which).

CDR3 bases: TGTGCCAGCAGCTTTTACAGACCGTATAGCAATCAGCCCCAGCATTTT. Its translation is CASSFYRPYSNQPQHF. The rearrangement joins TRBV7-3 to TRBJ1-5; no clear D. CDR1 and CDR2 (germline): SGHTA, FQGTGA. The V end was cut by 3 bases, the J end by 0 bases, with 12 bases between. The CDR3 length is 16 residues.